Following are 19 T cell receptor beta chains from one sample sequenced in a study of cytomegalovirus exposure and HLA in healthy donors. PCR involved 60 Vbeta and 13 Jbeta primers. Sequencing used immunoSEQ multiplex PCR; TCRdb keeps in-frame clones, though not all of them. Here the sample spans roughly 140,000 clones, over 75% being singletons. Sequencing was done on a sample of PBMCs. These receptors were taken from a man between 25 and 39 years old in good health and CMV-seropositive.

This clone showed up just a few times. The chain recombines TRBV7-8 with TRBJ2-1; TRBD2 matches at 12 bases. CDR1 and CDR2 from the germline V gene are SGHVS and FQNEAQ. The CDR3 is 16 amino acids. With V trimmed by 3 bases and J by 3 bases, 3 bases remained unmatched. The CDR3 is CASSFRLAGDYNEQFF. Written as DNA, the CDR3 is TGTGCCAGCAGCTTTCGACTAGCGGGAGACTACAATGAGCAGTTCTTC. Using reference TRBV7-8 and TRBJ2-1 for the parts outside the CDR3, the full variable domain is GAGVSQSPRYKVAKRGQDVALRCDPISGHVSLFWYQQALGQGPEFLTYFQNEAQLDKSGLPSDRFFAERPEGSVSTLKIQRTQQEDSAVYLCASSFRLAGDYNEQFFGPGTRLTVL.

The chain carries TRBV11-3 and TRBJ2-5; 8 bases line up with TRBD2. The DNA end is a closer match to TRBJ2-7, so the J assignment may be wrong. The CDR3 runs to 15 residues. Per the germline V gene, CDR1 is SGHNT and CDR2 is YENEEA. CDR3 DNA: TGTGCCAGCAGTGTTGAAGCGGGGGACTCCTACGAGCAGTACTTC. Translating it yields CASSVEAGDSYEQYF.

This clone has more than one count but fewer than ten. The V and J genes are TRBV7-8 and TRBJ1-1, with a weak D call TRBD1 (6 bases). Trimming pared 3 bases from V and 2 bases from J, leaving 13 bases between. This CDR3 region has 15 residues. Germline V gene lookup returns CDR1 SGHVS and CDR2 FQNEAQ. CDR3 loop: CASSFTGTPNTEAFF. In DNA form, the CDR3 reads TGTGCCAGCAGCTTCACAGGGACACCCAACACTGAAGCTTTCTTT.

The V call is TRBV4-3, the J call TRBJ2-1; the match to TRBD2 covers 9 bases. The V and J ends lost 0 bases and 6 bases, in that order; junction bases with no gene match: 6. Germline CDR1 reads LGHNA; CDR2 reads YSLEER. CDR3 length: 16 amino acids. For the CDR3, the DNA is TGCGCCAGCAGCCAAGATCGGAGCGGGGGGTCCAATGAGCAGTTCTTC. Protein product: CASSQDRSGGSNEQFF.

V gene TRBV5-1 combines with J gene TRBJ1-2, with TRBD1 identical over 9 bases. V trimming: 3 bases; J trimming: 6 bases; junction bases outside the gene matches: 3. This CDR3 spans 13 amino acids. The germline V gene encodes CDR1 SGHRS and CDR2 YFSETQ. Written as DNA, the CDR3 is TGCGCCAGCAGCTCGGGACAGGGCGATGGCTACACCTTC. Its protein product is CASSSGQGDGYTF. Using reference TRBV5-1 and TRBJ1-2 for the parts outside the CDR3, the full variable domain is KAGVTQTPRYLIKTRGQQVTLSCSPISGHRSVSWYQQTPGQGLQFLFEYFSETQRNKGNFPGRFSGRQFSNSRSEMNVSTLELGDSALYLCASSSGQGDGYTFGSGTRLTVV.

This clone has more than one count but fewer than ten. V usage is TRBV6-5 and J usage is TRBJ1-1, with 9 bases fitting TRBD1. The CDR3 sequence is 16 residues long. Germline V CDR1 and CDR2: MNHEY, SVGAGI. V trimming: 0 bases; J trimming: 6 bases; junction bases outside the gene matches: 8. The CDR3 loop reads CASSYSRDREDAEAFF. CDR3 nucleotides: TGTGCCAGCAGTTACTCCCGGGACAGGGAGGACGCTGAAGCTTTCTTT.

This rearrangement joins TRBV28 to TRBJ2-3; TRBD2 aligns across 7 bases. V dropped 2 bases and J dropped 1; count of bases not matched to a gene: 3. The length of the CDR3 is 15 residues. CDR1 and CDR2 (germline): MDHEN, SYDVKM. The CDR3 nucleotides are TGTGCCAGCAGTTTAACGGGGGGAGGCACAGATACGCAGTATTTT. Translating it yields CASSLTGGGTDTQYF. The full variable domain, in which reference TRBV28 and TRBJ2-3 provide the parts outside the CDR3, is DVKVTQSSRYLVKRTGEKVFLECVQDMDHENMFWYRQDPGLGLRLIYFSYDVKMKEKGDIPEGYSVSREKKERFSLILESASTNQTSMYLCASSLTGGGTDTQYFGPGTRLTVL.

The chain is built from TRBV28 and TRBJ2-5, with 9 bases that match TRBD2. V was clipped by 5 bases and J by 5 bases; unmatched bases: 9. The CDR3 is 15 amino acids. Germline CDR1 is MDHEN and CDR2 is SYDVKM. The CDR3, as DNA: TGTGCCAGCAGTCTAGGACTAGCGAAAAGTGAGACCCAGTACTTC. Its translation is CASSLGLAKSETQYF.

Of note for this clone: Within the sample, other DNA sequences also encode this same CDR3. This chain connects TRBV18 to TRBJ1-1, with 9 nucleotides matching TRBD1. The CDR3 has 14 amino acids. Germline lookup yields CDR1 KGHSH and CDR2 LQKENI. V gave up 6 bases and J gave up 1 base; unmatched junction bases: 3. Here the CDR3 DNA reads TGTGCCAGCTCCAGGGACAGGGCGAACACTGAAGCTTTCTTT. Protein product: CASSRDRANTEAFF.

This clone was recorded a few times. This chain uses TRBV5-6 with TRBJ2-3; 10 bases map to TRBD2. J lost 2 bases, V lost 1 base, and 4 bases had no gene match. CDR1 is SGHDT and CDR2 is YYEEEE in the germline V gene. The CDR3 runs to 16 residues. The CDR3 region is CASSLLAGDNTDTQYF. In DNA form, the CDR3 reads TGTGCCAGCAGCTTGCTAGCGGGAGACAACACAGATACGCAGTATTTT.

The chain combines TRBV28 with TRBJ1-5, with 8 positions matching TRBD1. V lost 5 bases to trimming and J lost 7 bases; unmatched junction nucleotides: 7. The CDR3 is made up of 14 amino acids. CDR1 MDHEN and CDR2 SYDVKM come from the germline V gene. The CDR3 nucleotides read TGTGCCAGCAGTAATACAGGGGGAGTACAGCCCCAGCATTTT. Translation gives CASSNTGGVQPQHF.

This chain joins TRBV6-4 and TRBJ2-2; tentatively, D is TRBD1 (6 bases). This CDR3 region has 16 residues. CDR1 MRHNA and CDR2 SNTAGT come from the germline V gene. V gave up 0 bases and J gave up 2 bases, with 10 bases separating them. The DNA for the CDR3 is TGTGCCAGCAGTGACTCGGGGGCATTAAACACCGGGGAGCTGTTTTTT. Residues: CASSDSGALNTGELFF.

This rearrangement joins TRBV5-1 to TRBJ2-1, with 9 bases matching TRBD1. The CDR3 consists of 15 residues. V gave up 7 bases and J gave up 5 bases; unmatched junction bases: 10. CDR1 SGHRS and CDR2 YFSETQ come from the germline V gene. The CDR3 sequence: CASVPGTGYNNEQFF. The CDR3 region has the DNA TGCGCCAGCGTTCCCGGGACAGGGTACAACAATGAGCAGTTCTTC.

The chain combines TRBV5-1 with TRBJ2-2, with TRBD1 as a possible D gene (6 bases). V lost 1 base, J lost 6 bases, and 7 bases lay in between. Germline V gene data show CDR1 as SGHRS and CDR2 as YFSETQ. The CDR3 sequence is 13 residues long. This CDR3 reads CASSLWGPGELFF. The DNA of the CDR3 is TGCGCCAGCAGCTTGTGGGGGCCCGGGGAGCTGTTTTTT.

This CDR3 reads CASSWTGVGSPLHF. The CDR3 coding sequence is TGCGCCAGCAGCTGGACAGGGGTTGGTTCACCCCTCCACTTT. V usage is TRBV5-1 and J usage is TRBJ1-6, with 9 bases matching TRBD1. The CDR3 runs 14 residues. The germline gives CDR1 SGHRS, CDR2 YFSETQ. The J segment lost 9 bases and the V segment lost 3 bases, leaving 4 bases of the junction unmatched.

The chain is built from TRBV7-9 and TRBJ2-1, with D tentatively TRBD2 (6 bases). The CDR3 has 16 amino acids. Trimming took off 2 bases at V and 0 bases at J, with 11 bases between the two ends. Germline loops: CDR1 SEHNR, CDR2 FQNEAQ (reference sequence). CDR3 sequence (DNA): TGTGCCAGCAGCTTAATTCGGACTACCTCCTACAATGAGCAGTTCTTC. Protein sequence: CASSLIRTTSYNEQFF.

The chain recombines TRBV5-1 with TRBJ2-1, with 10 bases lining up with TRBD2. Germline V lookup: CDR1 SGHRS, CDR2 YFSETQ. J lost 5 bases, V lost 2 bases, and 7 bases had no gene match. The CDR3 spans 16 residues. The CDR3 sequence is CASSFTAGGRNNEQFF. The CDR3, as DNA: TGCGCCAGCAGCTTTACAGCGGGGGGGAGAAACAATGAGCAGTTCTTC.

The chain is built from TRBV2 and TRBJ2-7; D is undetermined. CDR3 length equals 13 residues. Germline values: CDR1 SNHLY, CDR2 FYNNEI. Trimming shortened V by 2 bases and J by 2 bases, and 7 bases separated the two germline ends. CDR3 nucleotides: TGTGCCAGCAGTGAATCACATACCTACGAGCAGTACTTC. This sequence encodes CASSESHTYEQYF.

This chain uses TRBV2 with TRBJ2-3; a possible D gene is TRBD1 (6 bases). The CDR3 consists of 11 residues. Trimming left V 6 bases short and J 5 bases short, with 6 bases between. The germline gives CDR1 SNHLY, CDR2 FYNNEI. Here the CDR3 reads CASRQGDTQYF. The CDR3 DNA sequence: TGTGCCAGCAGACAGGGAGATACGCAGTATTTT. The full variable domain, in which reference TRBV2 and TRBJ2-3 provide the parts outside the CDR3, is EPEVTQTPSHQVTQMGQEVILRCVPISNHLYFYWYRQILGQKVEFLVSFYNNEISEKSEIFDDQFSVERPDGSNFTLKIRSTKLEDSAMYFCASRQGDTQYFGPGTRLTVL.